Below are 32 T cell receptor beta chains sequenced from a single sample in a study of CD8+ T cells in alopecia areata. Treatment noted: oral pan-JAK inhibitor, 5-10 mg twice daily. Reverse transcription of extracted RNA yielded cDNA, which provided the sequencing template. Libraries were prepared by immunoSEQ multiplex PCR; TCRdb keeps only in-frame clonotypes and omits some of them. The table records about 210,000 clones, around 57% of them present only once. Sequenced here: CD4+ T cells sorted from blood, sampled at week 4, from a patient treated with tofacitinib. Source of these receptors: a human donor with alopecia areata.

The genes are TRBV9 and TRBJ1-2; D unclear. The CDR3 sequence is 12 residues long. Germline CDR1 SGDLS, CDR2 YYNGEE. Trimming stripped 3 bases from V and 8 bases from J, with 11 bases between. This CDR3 is CASSAELEGYTF. CDR3 nucleotide sequence: TGTGCCAGCAGCGCCGAATTGGAAGGCTACACCTTC.

The rearrangement joins TRBV11-2 to TRBJ1-1; D is undetermined. The CDR3 length is 15 residues. Trimming took off 3 bases at V and 1 base at J, with 12 bases between the two ends. CDR1 SGHAT and CDR2 FQNNGV come from the germline V gene. The CDR3 DNA reads as TGTGCCAGCAGCTTGTCCCCGATAACGAACACTGAAGCTTTCTTT. Amino acid sequence: CASSLSPITNTEAFF.

In its sample, this clone was seen a few times. This chain links TRBV9 with TRBJ2-3; no definite D call. V was clipped by 0 bases and J by 1 base, with 6 bases between them. The CDR3 runs to 14 residues. CDR1 and CDR2 (germline): SGDLS, YYNGEE. The CDR3 DNA follows: TGTGCCAGCAGCGTAGCCCGGCGCACAGATACGCAGTATTTT. Residues: CASSVARRTDTQYF.

This chain connects TRBV29-1 to TRBJ2-6; D perhaps matches TRBD1 (5 bases). The ends were cut back, 4 bases at V and 0 bases at J, with 7 bases in the middle. The length of the CDR3 is 14 residues. The germline CDR1 and CDR2 sequences are SQVTM and ANQGSEA. The CDR3 sequence: CSVVRDSGANVLTF. The DNA of the CDR3 is TGCAGCGTTGTCAGGGACTCTGGGGCCAACGTCCTGACTTTC.

The V gene is TRBV9, the J gene TRBJ2-5; perhaps D is TRBD1 or TRBD2 (5 bases each). This CDR3 comprises 16 residues. From germline, CDR1 is SGDLS and CDR2 YYNGEE. V was pared by 2 bases and J by 3 bases, with 17 bases between. This CDR3 reads CASSVSLQGREETQYF. The CDR3, as DNA: TGTGCCAGCAGCGTGTCCCTCCAGGGACGGGAAGAGACCCAGTACTTC.

This clone was observed a handful of times. The chain couples TRBV30 to TRBJ1-5, with D possibly matching TRBD1 (5 bases). Trimming removed 1 base from V and 5 bases from J, with 9 bases in between. Germline-derived CDR1 and CDR2 are GTSNPN and SVGIG (reference sequence). The CDR3 totals 13 residues. This chain's CDR3 is CAWSDRYDQPQHF. The CDR3 region has the DNA TGTGCCTGGAGTGACAGGTACGATCAGCCCCAGCATTTT. The full variable domain, in which reference TRBV30 and TRBJ1-5 provide the parts outside the CDR3, is SQTIHQWPATLVQPVGSPLSLECTVEGTSNPNLYWYRQAAGRGLQLLFYSVGIGQISSEVPQNLSASRPQDRQFILSSKKLLLSDSGFYLCAWSDRYDQPQHFGDGTRLSIL.

The chain couples TRBV29-1 to TRBJ2-7; 10 bases fit TRBD1. The CDR3 is made up of 15 amino acids. Germline V lookup: CDR1 SQVTM, CDR2 ANQGSEA. With V trimmed by 4 bases and J by 3 bases, 9 bases remained unmatched. CDR3 sequence (DNA): TGCAGCGTTGCGGGTCGGGACAGGGGAGACTACGAGCAGTACTTC. Translating it yields CSVAGRDRGDYEQYF.

V usage is TRBV10-3 and J usage is TRBJ2-5; 8 bases fit TRBD2. Germline CDR1 and CDR2: ENHRY and SYGVKD. This CDR3 contains 13 residues. Losses at the gene ends were 3 bases for V and 4 bases for J; bases not matched to a gene: 1. DNA for the CDR3: TGTGCCATCAGTGAAGCGGGGGTAGAGACCCAGTACTTC. Translation: CAISEAGVETQYF.

The chain carries TRBV7-9 and TRBJ2-1; TRBD2 matches at 13 bases. This CDR3 comprises 15 residues. V lost 5 bases and J lost 10; bases outside the gene matches: 8. Germline loops: CDR1 SEHNR, CDR2 FQNEAQ (reference sequence). CDR3 nucleotide sequence: TGTGCCAGCAGCCTAGGCCCGACTAGCGGGGGGGAGCAGTTCTTC. Its translation: CASSLGPTSGGEQFF.

V is TRBV23-1 and J is TRBJ1-2; D is possibly TRBD1 (6 bases). TRBV23-1 counts as an open reading frame of uncertain function. The length of the CDR3 is 12 residues. The V and J ends lost 7 bases and 4 bases respectively, with 10 bases between them. CDR3 nucleotide sequence: TGCGCCAGCACCCAGGGGTCCTATGGCTACACCTTC. As protein: CASTQGSYGYTF.

This sequence joins TRBV5-1 and TRBJ2-7; the match to TRBD1 covers 8 bases. The ends lost 4 bases at V and 3 bases at J; junction bases unmatched: 6. In germline, CDR1 is SGHRS, CDR2 YFSETQ. The CDR3 has 14 amino acids. The CDR3, as DNA: TGCGCCAGCAGCAATGGACAGGGCCTCTACGAGCAGTACTTC. Translating it yields CASSNGQGLYEQYF.

The V and J genes are TRBV4-2 and TRBJ1-1; D may be TRBD1 (6 bases). Germline V lookup: CDR1 LGHNA, CDR2 YNFKEQ. The V and J ends lost 0 bases and 0 bases respectively, with 20 bases between them. CDR3 length equals 19 residues. The CDR3: CASSQDWGGRQVMNTEAFF. The CDR3 nucleotides are TGTGCCAGCAGCCAAGATTGGGGGGGAAGACAGGTCATGAACACTGAAGCTTTCTTT.

This clone was recorded a few times. The chain is built from TRBV27 and TRBJ2-1; TRBD1 is a possible D gene (5 bases). V was clipped by 5 bases and J by 0 bases, with 11 bases between them. This CDR3 is 15 amino acids long. Germline-derived CDR1 and CDR2 are MNHEY and SMNVEV (reference sequence). The CDR3: CASSPRQNSYNEQFF. The CDR3 nucleotides are TGTGCCAGCAGTCCCAGACAGAACTCCTACAATGAGCAGTTCTTC.

This clone was picked up a small number of times. The gene calls are TRBV29-1 and TRBJ2-6; D is possibly TRBD1 or TRBD2 (5 bases each). The CDR3 contains 16 residues. Germline CDR1 is SQVTM and CDR2 is ANQGSEA. V gave up 5 bases and J gave up 8 bases, with 22 bases separating them. The CDR3 coding sequence is TGCAGCGTTCAGGGACCCAATTTCGACGGGTCCAACGTCCTGACTTTC. Translation gives CSVQGPNFDGSNVLTF.

This clone has only a few counts. The CDR3 nucleotides are TGTGCCAGCAGCTCCTTAGATACGCAGTATTTT. This encodes CASSSLDTQYF. The V call is TRBV7-9, the J call TRBJ2-3; D gene unclear. The CDR3 runs 11 residues. V dropped 4 bases and J dropped 5 bases, with 4 bases sitting between them. Germline V gene lookup returns CDR1 SEHNR and CDR2 FQNEAQ (reference sequence).

The V call is TRBV5-1, the J call TRBJ2-7; the match to TRBD1 covers 7 bases. There are 15 residues in the CDR3. Per the germline V gene, CDR1 is SGHRS and CDR2 is YFSETQ. Unmatched junction bases numbered 9, after V lost 0 bases and J lost 6 bases. DNA for the CDR3: TGCGCCAGCAGCTTGGCAGGCAGGGGGACCTCCGAGCAGTACTTC. Translation: CASSLAGRGTSEQYF.

This chain uses TRBV2 with TRBJ2-3; D possibly corresponds to TRBD2 (5 bases). The CDR3 is 14 residues long. V lost 10 bases and J lost 2, with 16 bases in between. The germline gives CDR1 SNHLY, CDR2 FYNNEI. In DNA, the CDR3 is TGTGCCACCGGAAATGGACTGCTCACAGATACGCAGTATTTT. It yields the protein CATGNGLLTDTQYF.

The CDR3 loop is CASSPRQNMNTEAFF. CDR3 DNA sequence: TGTGCCAGCAGCCCAAGACAGAACATGAACACTGAAGCTTTCTTT. J is TRBJ1-1 and V is TRBV11-2, with a tentative D call TRBD1 (5 bases). V lost 5 bases, J lost 0 bases, and 13 bases lay in between. This CDR3 contains 15 residues. Germline lookup yields CDR1 SGHAT and CDR2 FQNNGV.

This CDR3 reads CASSYERLNTEAFF. DNA of the CDR3: TGTGCCAGCAGTTACGAACGGTTGAACACTGAAGCTTTCTTT. The chain is built from TRBV6-5 and TRBJ1-1; D is uncertain. There are 14 residues in the CDR3. CDR1 is MNHEY, CDR2 SVGAGI, per germline. The V and J ends lost 2 bases and 0 bases respectively, with 7 bases between them.

The chain carries TRBV7-9 and TRBJ2-5; D is perhaps TRBD2 (6 bases). The CDR3 spans 13 residues. V was cut by 7 bases and J by 4 bases, with 13 bases left in between. Germline assignment: CDR1 SEHNR and CDR2 FQNEAQ (reference sequence). CDR3 nucleotide sequence: TGTGCCAGCAAGGGGACTCTTTTAGAGACCCAGTACTTC. Protein: CASKGTLLETQYF.

V and J are TRBV6-6 and TRBJ1-2, with 7 bases matching TRBD1. V gave up 6 bases and J gave up 8 bases; unmatched junction bases: 15. CDR1 and CDR2 (germline): MNHNY, SVGAGI (reference sequence). The CDR3 contains 15 residues. CDR3 coding DNA: TGTGCCAGCAGAAAAGAAGGGGGCGGTCGGCCGGGCTACACCTTC. Amino acids: CASRKEGGGRPGYTF.

This rearrangement joins TRBV9 to TRBJ2-3; D ambiguous. Trimming removed 1 base at V and 5 bases at J, with 8 bases between. There are 13 residues in the CDR3. Germline values: CDR1 SGDLS, CDR2 YYNGEE. CDR3 in amino acids: CASSVRTIDTQYF. The CDR3 nucleotides are TGTGCCAGCAGCGTAAGAACAATAGATACGCAGTATTTT.

J is TRBJ2-7 and V is TRBV30; a possible D gene is TRBD1 (5 bases). Germline V gives CDR1 GTSNPN, CDR2 SVGIG (reference sequence). Trimming pared 5 bases from V and 6 bases from J, leaving 8 bases between. CDR3 length equals 10 residues. The CDR3, as DNA: TGTGCCTGGCAGGGTAGCGAGCAGTACTTC. It yields the protein CAWQGSEQYF.

The chain uses TRBV29-1 and TRBJ1-2, with a weak D call TRBD1 (5 bases). The CDR3 totals 15 residues. V lost 0 bases, J lost 2 bases, and 13 bases lay in between. CDR1 is SQVTM, CDR2 ANQGSEA, per germline. As DNA, the CDR3 is TGCAGCGTTGAAGAGGGACTAACTTGGAACTATGGCTACACCTTC. Amino acids: CSVEEGLTWNYGYTF. Combining the CDR3 with reference TRBV29-1 and TRBJ1-2 gives the whole variable domain SAVISQKPSRDICQRGTSLTIQCQVDSQVTMMFWYRQQPGQSLTLIATANQGSEATYESGFVIDKFPISRPNLTFSTLTVSNMSPEDSSIYLCSVEEGLTWNYGYTFGSGTRLTVV.

This sequence joins TRBV9 and TRBJ1-2, with 7 positions matching TRBD1. The V gene's germline CDR1 is SGDLS and CDR2 YYNGEE. The CDR3 is 15 residues long. The V segment lost 4 bases and the J segment 3 bases; nucleotides outside the gene matches: 9. For the CDR3, the DNA is TGTGCCAGCAGCACCCAAGGGGGGACAGACTATGGCTACACCTTC. Its protein product is CASSTQGGTDYGYTF.

The J gene is TRBJ2-7, the V gene TRBV30; perhaps TRBD1 as D (5 bases). This CDR3 is built from 13 residues. Looked up from germline, CDR1 is GTSNPN and CDR2 is SVGIG (reference sequence). The ends were cut back, 3 bases at V and 3 bases at J, with 12 bases in the middle. CDR3 loop: CAWSPTDFYEQYF. CDR3 DNA: TGTGCCTGGAGCCCGACAGATTTCTACGAGCAGTACTTC. Full variable domain (missing parts from reference TRBV30 and TRBJ2-7): SQTIHQWPATLVQPVGSPLSLECTVEGTSNPNLYWYRQAAGRGLQLLFYSVGIGQISSEVPQNLSASRPQDRQFILSSKKLLLSDSGFYLCAWSPTDFYEQYFGPGTRLTVT.

This clone was counted a few times. The chain joins TRBV6-1 to TRBJ2-7; D is undetermined. The V end lost 2 bases, the J end lost 6 bases, and 14 bases lay between the germline ends. There are 14 residues in the CDR3. Germline loops: CDR1 MNHNS, CDR2 SASEGT. As DNA, the CDR3 is TGTGCCAGCAGTGAAACGACGGAGCCTCGCGAGCAGTACTTC. It encodes CASSETTEPREQYF.

The CDR3 here is CAITDRRDYGYTF. The CDR3, as DNA: TGTGCCATTACGGACAGGAGGGACTATGGCTACACCTTC. The V gene is TRBV6-6, the J gene TRBJ1-2, with 7 bases aligning to TRBD1. In germline, CDR1 is MNHNY, CDR2 SVGAGI (reference sequence). V gave up 10 bases and J gave up 3 bases; unmatched junction bases: 8. CDR3 length: 13 amino acids.

In its sample, this clone was seen a few times. The CDR3 protein is CASSLQGYGEQYF. Here the CDR3 DNA reads TGTGCCAGCAGCTTGCAGGGGTATGGCGAGCAGTACTTC. The chain couples TRBV5-6 to TRBJ2-7; a possible D gene is TRBD1 (6 bases). The CDR3 loop spans 13 amino acids. The germline V and J ends were trimmed by 1 base and 6 bases, with 11 bases remaining between them. Per germline, CDR1 SGHDT and CDR2 YYEEEE.

This clone was found a few times. CDR3 nucleotide sequence: TGTGCCAGCTCTAGACCTAAAAACACTGAAGCTTTCTTT. Its translation is CASSRPKNTEAFF. The chain has TRBV6-6 and TRBJ1-1; D not certain. The CDR3 covers 13 residues. Germline loops: CDR1 MNHNY, CDR2 SVGAGI (reference sequence). Trimming removed 8 bases at V and 2 bases at J, with 12 bases between.

The V and J genes are TRBV27 and TRBJ1-2; no reliable D call. Germline-derived CDR1 and CDR2 are MNHEY and SMNVEV (reference sequence). There are 14 residues in the CDR3. Trimming took off 6 bases at V and 5 bases at J, with 16 bases between the two ends. This CDR3 reads CASRPLTDGYGYTF. The DNA of the CDR3 is TGTGCCAGCAGGCCACTGACTGACGGTTATGGCTACACCTTC.

This clone was found a few times. The chain recombines TRBV29-1 with TRBJ2-1; TRBD2 matches 7 bases. Trimming took 4 bases from V and 5 from J; bases not matched to a gene: 5. Germline V CDR1 and CDR2: SQVTM, ANQGSEA. The CDR3 extends over 13 amino acids. CDR3 DNA sequence: TGCAGCGTTGGACCGAGCGGGGACAATGAGCAGTTCTTC. It is translated as CSVGPSGDNEQFF.